The source of this TCR beta chain is a study of identical twins. Broader study findings: Out-of-frame beta sequences exhibited a weaker degree of excess twin sharing. Zero-insertion results could be subject to partial confounding by invariant MAIT and iNKT cells.

This CDR3 has 17 amino acids. The germline V and J ends were trimmed by 7 bases and 0 bases, with 16 bases remaining between them. This clonotype was detected a few times. Its antigen is not identified. Each CDR3 protein gets one entry after TCRdb re-called the 5' RACE reads with MiXCR. The data hold approximately 500,000 distinct CDR3 sequences, with 20% to 25% observed a single time. The same sample was also used in a study of T cells expressing NK-cell markers. That paper states: It was sorted CD3+CD56+NKG2C+, CD3+CD56+NKG2C- and CD3+CD56-NKG2C+ T cells that supplied the TCR beta repertoires.

The material sequenced was CD4+ T cells sorted from blood. The rearrangement joins TRBV12-3 or TRBV12-4 to TRBJ2-6, with D unresolved. The receptor comes from a woman aged 18-35 years in good health. The DNA for the CDR3 is TGTGCCAGCACACCTGAGAGGTACAGCTCTGGGGCCAACGTCCTGACTTTC. Protein product: CASTPERYSSGANVLTF.